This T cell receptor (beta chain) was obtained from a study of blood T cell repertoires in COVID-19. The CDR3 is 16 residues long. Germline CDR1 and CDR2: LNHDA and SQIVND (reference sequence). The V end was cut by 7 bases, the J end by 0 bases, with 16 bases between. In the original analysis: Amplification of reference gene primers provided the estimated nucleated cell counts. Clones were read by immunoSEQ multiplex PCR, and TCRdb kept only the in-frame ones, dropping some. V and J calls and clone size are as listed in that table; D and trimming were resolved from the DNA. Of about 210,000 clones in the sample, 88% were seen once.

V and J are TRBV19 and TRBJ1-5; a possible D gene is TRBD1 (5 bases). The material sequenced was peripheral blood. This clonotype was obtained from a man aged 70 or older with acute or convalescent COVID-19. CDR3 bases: TGTGCCAGTACCACGCTTCAGGGTTTTAGCAATCAGCCCCAGCATTTT. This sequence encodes CASTTLQGFSNQPQHF.